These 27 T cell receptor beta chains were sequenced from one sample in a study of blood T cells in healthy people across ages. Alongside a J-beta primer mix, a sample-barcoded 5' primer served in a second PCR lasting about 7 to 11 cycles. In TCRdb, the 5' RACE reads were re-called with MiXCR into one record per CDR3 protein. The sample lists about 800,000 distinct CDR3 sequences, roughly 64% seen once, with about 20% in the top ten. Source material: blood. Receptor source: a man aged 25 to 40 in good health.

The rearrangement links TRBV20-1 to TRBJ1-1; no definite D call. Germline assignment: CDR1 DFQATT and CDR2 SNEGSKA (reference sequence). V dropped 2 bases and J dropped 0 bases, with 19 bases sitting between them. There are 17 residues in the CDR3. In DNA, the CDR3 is TGCAGTGCTAGAAACGCCGCTGGAGGATCGATGAACACTGAAGCTTTCTTT. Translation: CSARNAAGGSMNTEAFF.

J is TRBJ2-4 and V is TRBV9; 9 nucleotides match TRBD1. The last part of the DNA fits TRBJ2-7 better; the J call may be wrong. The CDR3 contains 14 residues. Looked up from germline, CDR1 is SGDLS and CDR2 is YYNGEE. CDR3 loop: CASSVGGQGYEQYF. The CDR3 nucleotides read TGTGCCAGCAGCGTAGGGGGACAGGGTTACGAGCAGTACTTC.

The CDR3 nucleotides are TGCAGTGCTAGAGATGTGCGTACGGGCATTCAGTACTTC. Translated: CSARDVRTGIQYF. This chain links TRBV20-1 with TRBJ2-7; D is ambiguous. The J call may be mistaken, given a closer DNA end match to TRBJ2-4. Germline values: CDR1 DFQATT, CDR2 SNEGSKA (reference sequence). CDR3 length: 13 residues.

This CDR3 is CSARDQLAEVGNEQFF. The CDR3 DNA follows: TGCAGTGCTAGAGATCAGCTCGCCGAGGTGGGCAATGAGCAGTTCTTC. V and J are TRBV20-1 and TRBJ2-1; D is undetermined. Germline-derived CDR1 and CDR2 are DFQATT and SNEGSKA (reference sequence). This CDR3 has 16 amino acids. V was clipped by 0 bases and J by 6 bases, with 18 bases between them.

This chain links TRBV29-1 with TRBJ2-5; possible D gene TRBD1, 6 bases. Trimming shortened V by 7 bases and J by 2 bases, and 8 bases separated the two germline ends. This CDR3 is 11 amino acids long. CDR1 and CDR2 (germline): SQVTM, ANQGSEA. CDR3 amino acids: CSADRQETQYF. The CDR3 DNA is TGCAGCGCGGACAGACAAGAGACCCAGTACTTC.

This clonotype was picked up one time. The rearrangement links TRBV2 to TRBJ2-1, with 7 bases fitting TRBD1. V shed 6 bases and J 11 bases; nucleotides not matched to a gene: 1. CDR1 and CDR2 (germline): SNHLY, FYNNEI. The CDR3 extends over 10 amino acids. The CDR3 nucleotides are TGTGCCAGCAGGGGACAGAAGCAGTTCTTC. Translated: CASRGQKQFF.

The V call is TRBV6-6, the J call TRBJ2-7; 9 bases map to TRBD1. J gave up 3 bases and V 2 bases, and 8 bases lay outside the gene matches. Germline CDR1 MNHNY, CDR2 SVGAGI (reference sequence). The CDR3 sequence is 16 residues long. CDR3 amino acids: CASSYGTGTGSYEQYF. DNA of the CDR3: TGTGCCAGCAGTTACGGAACCGGGACAGGGAGCTACGAGCAGTACTTC.

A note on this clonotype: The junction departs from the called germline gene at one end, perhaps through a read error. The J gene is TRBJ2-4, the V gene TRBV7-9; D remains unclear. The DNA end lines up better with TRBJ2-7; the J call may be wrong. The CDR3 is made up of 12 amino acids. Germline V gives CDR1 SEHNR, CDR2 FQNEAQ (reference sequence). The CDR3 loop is CASSALSDEQYF. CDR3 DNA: TGCGCCAGCAGCGCCTTAAGTGACGAGCAGTACTTC.

CDR3: CASSLAGLASNEQFF. The CDR3, as DNA: TGTGCCAGCAGCTTAGCTGGACTAGCGAGCAATGAGCAGTTCTTC. This chain uses TRBV7-9 with TRBJ2-1; 9 bases agree with TRBD2. V shed 0 bases, J shed 6 bases, and the junction held 3 bases outside the gene matches. Germline V gene lookup returns CDR1 SEHNR and CDR2 FQNEAQ (reference sequence). The CDR3 covers 15 residues. The variable domain in full, with the rest retrieved from reference TRBV7-9 and TRBJ2-1, is DTGVSQNPRHKITKRGQNVTFRCDPISEHNRLYWYRQTLGQGPEFLTYFQNEAQLEKSRLLSDRFSAERPKGSFSTLEIQRTEQGDSAMYLCASSLAGLASNEQFFGPGTRLTVL.

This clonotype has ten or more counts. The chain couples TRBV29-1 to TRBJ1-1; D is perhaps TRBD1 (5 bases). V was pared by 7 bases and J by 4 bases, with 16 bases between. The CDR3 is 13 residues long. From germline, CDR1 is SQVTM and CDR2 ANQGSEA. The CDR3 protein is CSAHGGGGTEAFF. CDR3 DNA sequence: TGCAGCGCCCACGGGGGGGGAGGCACTGAAGCTTTCTTT. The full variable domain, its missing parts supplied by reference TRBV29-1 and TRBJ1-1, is SAVISQKPSRDICQRGTSLTIQCQVDSQVTMMFWYRQQPGQSLTLIATANQGSEATYESGFVIDKFPISRPNLTFSTLTVSNMSPEDSSIYLCSAHGGGGTEAFFGQGTRLTVV.

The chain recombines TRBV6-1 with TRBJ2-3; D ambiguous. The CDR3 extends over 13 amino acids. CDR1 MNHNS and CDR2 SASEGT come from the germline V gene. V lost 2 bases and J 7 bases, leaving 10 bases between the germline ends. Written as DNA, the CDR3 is TGTGCCAGCAGTGAATCTGTGGTTCATACGCAGTATTTT. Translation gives CASSESVVHTQYF.

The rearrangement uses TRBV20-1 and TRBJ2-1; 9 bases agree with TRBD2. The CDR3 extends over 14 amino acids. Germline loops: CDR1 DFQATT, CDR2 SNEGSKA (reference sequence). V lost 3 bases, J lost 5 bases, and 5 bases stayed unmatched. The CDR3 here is CSASMGLADNEQFF. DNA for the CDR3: TGCAGTGCTAGCATGGGACTAGCAGACAATGAGCAGTTCTTC.

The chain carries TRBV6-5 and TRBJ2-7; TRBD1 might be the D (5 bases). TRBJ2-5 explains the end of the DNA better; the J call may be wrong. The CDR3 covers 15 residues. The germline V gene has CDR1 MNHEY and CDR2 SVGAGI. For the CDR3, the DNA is TGTGCCAGCAGAACGACAGTGGGAAAGGGGGAGACCCAGTACTTC. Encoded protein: CASRTTVGKGETQYF.

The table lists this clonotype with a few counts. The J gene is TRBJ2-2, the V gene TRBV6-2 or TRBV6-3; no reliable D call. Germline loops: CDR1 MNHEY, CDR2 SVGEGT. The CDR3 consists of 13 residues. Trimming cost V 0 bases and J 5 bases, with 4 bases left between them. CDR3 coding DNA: TGTGCCAGCAGTTACTCCGGGACCGGGGAGCTGTTTTTT. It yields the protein CASSYSGTGELFF.

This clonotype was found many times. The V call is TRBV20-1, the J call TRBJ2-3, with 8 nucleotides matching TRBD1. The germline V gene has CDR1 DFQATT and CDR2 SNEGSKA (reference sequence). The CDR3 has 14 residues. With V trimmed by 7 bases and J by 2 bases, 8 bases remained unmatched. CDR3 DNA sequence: TGCAGTGTCCCCCAGGGGGCTAACACAGATACGCAGTATTTT. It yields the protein CSVPQGANTDTQYF.

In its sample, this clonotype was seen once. The CDR3 reads CASSQGAADGTAYEQYF. CDR3 sequence (DNA): TGTGCCAGCAGCCAAGGGGCGGCTGACGGGACCGCCTACGAGCAGTACTTC. V and J are TRBV4-2 and TRBJ2-7; the D gene could be TRBD1 or TRBD2 (5 bases each). Germline values: CDR1 LGHNA, CDR2 YNFKEQ. The germline V and J ends were trimmed by 1 base and 2 bases, with 18 bases remaining between them. There are 17 residues in the CDR3.

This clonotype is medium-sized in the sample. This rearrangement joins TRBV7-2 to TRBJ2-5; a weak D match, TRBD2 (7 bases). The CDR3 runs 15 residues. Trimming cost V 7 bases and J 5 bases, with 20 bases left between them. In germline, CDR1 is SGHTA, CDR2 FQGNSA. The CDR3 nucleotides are TGTGCCAGCACCCTCTCCGGGGGGCGCTGGGAGACCCAGTACTTC. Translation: CASTLSGGRWETQYF.

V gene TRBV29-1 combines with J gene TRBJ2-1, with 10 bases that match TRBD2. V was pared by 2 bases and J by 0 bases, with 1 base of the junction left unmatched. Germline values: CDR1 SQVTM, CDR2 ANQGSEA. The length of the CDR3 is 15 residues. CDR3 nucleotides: TGCAGCGTTGAATTAGCGGGAGGCTCCTACAATGAGCAGTTCTTC. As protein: CSVELAGGSYNEQFF.

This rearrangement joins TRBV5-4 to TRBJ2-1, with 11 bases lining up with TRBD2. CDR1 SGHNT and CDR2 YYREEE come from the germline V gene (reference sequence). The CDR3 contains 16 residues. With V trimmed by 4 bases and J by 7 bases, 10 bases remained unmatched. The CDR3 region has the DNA TGTGCCAGCAGCCACGCCCTTAGCGGGAGGGGGAATGAGCAGTTCTTC. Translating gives CASSHALSGRGNEQFF.

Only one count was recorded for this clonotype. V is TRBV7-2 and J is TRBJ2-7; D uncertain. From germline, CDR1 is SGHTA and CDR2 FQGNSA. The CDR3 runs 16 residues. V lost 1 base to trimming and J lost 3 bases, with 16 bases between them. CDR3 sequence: CASSLVVVRPDYEQYF. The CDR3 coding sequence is TGTGCCAGCAGCTTAGTAGTCGTCCGGCCAGACTACGAGCAGTACTTC.

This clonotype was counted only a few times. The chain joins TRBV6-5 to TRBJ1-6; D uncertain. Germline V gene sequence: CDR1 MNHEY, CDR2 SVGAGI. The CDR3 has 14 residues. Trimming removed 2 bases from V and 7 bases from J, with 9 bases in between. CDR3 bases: TGTGCCAGCAGTTACGTAGGGTCAAATTCACCCCTCCACTTT. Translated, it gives CASSYVGSNSPLHF.

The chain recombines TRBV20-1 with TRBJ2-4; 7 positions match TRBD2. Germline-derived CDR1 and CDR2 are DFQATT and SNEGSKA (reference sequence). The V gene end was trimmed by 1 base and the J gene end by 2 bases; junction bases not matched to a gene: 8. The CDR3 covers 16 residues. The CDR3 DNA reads TGCAGTGCTAGAGCGTCTTGGGGGGGGACCAAAAACATTCAGTACTTC. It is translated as CSARASWGGTKNIQYF.

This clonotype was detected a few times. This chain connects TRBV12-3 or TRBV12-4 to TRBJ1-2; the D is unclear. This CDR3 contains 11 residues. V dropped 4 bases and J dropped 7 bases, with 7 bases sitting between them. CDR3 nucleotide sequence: TGTGCCAGCAGTTCTACAGTTGGCTACACCTTC. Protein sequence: CASSSTVGYTF.

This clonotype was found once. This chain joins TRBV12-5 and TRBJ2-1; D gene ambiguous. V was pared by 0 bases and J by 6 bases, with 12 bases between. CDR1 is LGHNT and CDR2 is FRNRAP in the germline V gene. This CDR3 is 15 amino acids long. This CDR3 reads CASGLVGSGPNEQFF. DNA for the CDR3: TGTGCTAGTGGTTTGGTAGGGTCCGGCCCCAATGAGCAGTTCTTC.

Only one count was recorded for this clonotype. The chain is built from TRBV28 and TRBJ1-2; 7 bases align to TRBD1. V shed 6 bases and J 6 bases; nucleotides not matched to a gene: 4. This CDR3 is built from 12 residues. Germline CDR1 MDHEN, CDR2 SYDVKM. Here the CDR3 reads CASRATGDGYTF. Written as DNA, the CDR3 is TGTGCCAGCAGAGCTACAGGGGATGGCTACACCTTC.

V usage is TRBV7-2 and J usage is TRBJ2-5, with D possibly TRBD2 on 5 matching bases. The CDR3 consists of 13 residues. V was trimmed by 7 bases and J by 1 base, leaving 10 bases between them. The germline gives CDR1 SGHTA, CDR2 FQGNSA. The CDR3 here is CASTEGSQETQYF. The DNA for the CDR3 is TGTGCCAGCACCGAGGGTTCCCAAGAGACCCAGTACTTC.

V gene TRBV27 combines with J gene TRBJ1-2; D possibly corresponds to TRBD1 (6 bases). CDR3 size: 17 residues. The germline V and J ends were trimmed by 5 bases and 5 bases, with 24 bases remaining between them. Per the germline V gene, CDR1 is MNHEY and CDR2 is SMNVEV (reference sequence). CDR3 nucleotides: TGTGCCAGCAGTGGAAAGACAGGACATACGATTACTTATGGCTACACCTTC. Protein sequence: CASSGKTGHTITYGYTF.